This T cell receptor beta chain was sequenced for a study of T cell responses to AZD1222 COVID-19 vaccine. The length of the CDR3 is 17 residues. V lost 4 bases to trimming and J lost 5 bases, with 21 bases between them. The germline V gene encodes CDR1 MRHNA and CDR2 SNTAGT. Regarding this clone: Its antigen is as yet unknown.

The repertoire was sequenced with immunoSEQ multiplex PCR; TCRdb's copy has only in-frame clones and lacks some. The sample holds 95,000 to 100,000 clones; about nine tenths are singletons and the top ten take 16%. Overall study results and limits: Close to half of spike-specific TCRs reportedly recognize unmutated variant regions. No day 14 peak samples; only post-peak repertoires were characterized. The breadth and depth of Spike-specific TCRs increased once two AZD1222 doses had been given. Clonal diversity was possibly underestimated, and the donors were mostly white British, with more females.

The material was peripheral blood, obtained 28 days after the second AZD1222 dose. This chain uses TRBV6-4 with TRBJ2-1, with TRBD1 as a possible D gene (7 bases). The clonotype was recovered from an adult who received the AZD1222 COVID-19 vaccine. The CDR3 DNA reads TGTGCCAGCAGTGCGGACGCAGGGGGGATAACCCACAATGAGCAGTTCTTC. Translation: CASSADAGGITHNEQFF.